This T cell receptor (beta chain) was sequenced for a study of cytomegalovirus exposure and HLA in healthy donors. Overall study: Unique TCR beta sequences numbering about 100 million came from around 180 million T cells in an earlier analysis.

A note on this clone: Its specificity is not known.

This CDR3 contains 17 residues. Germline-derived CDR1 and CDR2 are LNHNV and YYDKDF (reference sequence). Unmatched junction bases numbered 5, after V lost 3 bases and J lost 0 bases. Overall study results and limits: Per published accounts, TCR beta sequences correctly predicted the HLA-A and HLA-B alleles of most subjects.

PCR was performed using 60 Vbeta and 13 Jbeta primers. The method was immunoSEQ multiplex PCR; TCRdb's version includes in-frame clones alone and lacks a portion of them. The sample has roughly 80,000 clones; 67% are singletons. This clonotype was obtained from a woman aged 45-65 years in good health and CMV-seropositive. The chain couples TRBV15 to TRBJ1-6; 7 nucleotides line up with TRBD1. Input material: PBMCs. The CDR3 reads CATSSGTESSYNSPLHF. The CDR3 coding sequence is TGTGCCACCAGCAGCGGGACAGAGAGCTCCTATAATTCACCCCTCCACTTT.